This TCR beta chain was retrieved from a study of shared clonotypes between healthy human individuals. Study-wide context: Donors, aged 18 to 49, were a couple of women and three men.

Those who donated were healthy HIV-negative adults, with no recent acute infections or vaccinations reported. To note about this clone: No antigen is known for it.

Regarding the study as a whole: Represented diversity (both genetic and exposure-history) was limited by the small number of donors.

Sequencing used immunoSEQ multiplex PCR; TCRdb keeps in-frame clones, though not all of them. Among 2 million to 2.5 million clones, over 85% were seen once, and the ten largest hold approximately 0.36%. This receptor was identified in a man younger than 35 in good health. Some clones in this sample may be carry-over from other donors' samples. Source material: naive CD4+ T cells from PBMCs. Subset denoted: CD45RA+ positively selected.

The CDR3 reads CASSLVRLGGELFF. CDR3 coding DNA: TGCGCCAGCAGCTTGGTTCGCCTGGGCGGGGAGCTGTTTTTT. The rearrangement links TRBV5-1 to TRBJ2-2; no firm D call. This CDR3 is 14 amino acids long. Trimming took 0 bases from V and 7 from J, leaving 10 bases between them. CDR1 is SGHRS, CDR2 YFSETQ, per germline.